This T cell receptor (beta chain) was captured in a study of shared clonotypes between healthy human individuals. Study results and caveats: Compared with clonotypes that all four donors shared, non-shared clonotypes had lower generation probabilities.

V lost 7 bases to trimming and J lost 6 bases; unmatched junction nucleotides: 7. Germline values: CDR1 MDHEN, CDR2 SYDVKM. The CDR3 runs 13 residues. A note on this clone: Its antigen is still unknown.

On sorted subsets, replicate PCRs used 200 ng DNA, or 27,000 or so T cell genomes. Method: immunoSEQ multiplex PCR; TCRdb's copy keeps in-frame clones and lacks some. The table includes more than 500,000 clones, about 96% detected once. The chain carries TRBV28 and TRBJ2-3; TRBD1 matches 7 bases. This TCR was sampled from a woman in her twenties or thirties in good health. The sample taken for sequencing was naive CD4+ T cells sorted from blood. As for subset: CD45RA+ positively selected. In nucleotides, the CDR3 is TGTGCCAGCATGACAGGGAATCCGGATACGCAGTATTTT. It translates to CASMTGNPDTQYF.